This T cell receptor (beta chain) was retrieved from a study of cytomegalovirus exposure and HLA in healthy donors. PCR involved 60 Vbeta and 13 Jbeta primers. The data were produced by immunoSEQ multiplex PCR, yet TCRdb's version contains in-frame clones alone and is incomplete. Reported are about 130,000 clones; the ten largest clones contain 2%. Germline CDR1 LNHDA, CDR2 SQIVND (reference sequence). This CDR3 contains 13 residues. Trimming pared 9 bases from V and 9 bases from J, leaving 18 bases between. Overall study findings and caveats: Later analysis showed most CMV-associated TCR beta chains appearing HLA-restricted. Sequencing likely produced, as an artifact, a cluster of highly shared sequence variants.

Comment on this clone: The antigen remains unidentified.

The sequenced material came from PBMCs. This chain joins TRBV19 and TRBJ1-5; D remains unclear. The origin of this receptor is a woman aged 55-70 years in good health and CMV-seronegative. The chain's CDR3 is CASDYGELRPQHF. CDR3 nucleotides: TGTGCCAGCGACTACGGAGAACTAAGGCCCCAGCATTTT.